This TCR beta chain was sequenced in a study of blood T cell repertoires in COVID-19. Study overall: The samples span acute and convalescent COVID-19 from the United States, Italy and Spain. Sample material is recorded as cDNA or gDNA derived from T cells, B-cell-depleted T cells, or PBMCs.

Per the study methods: Scientists estimated how many nucleated cells there were by amplifying reference gene primers. Profiling relied on immunoSEQ multiplex PCR, and the TCRdb table lists in-frame clones only, not all of them. The D gene and trimming were derived from the DNA, and the V and J assignments and clone size from that table. The sample has 150,000 to 200,000 clones, around 90% seen once; the top ten hold approximately 7%. CDR1 is SGHTA, CDR2 FQGNSA, per germline. The CDR3 has 15 amino acids. J was trimmed by 4 bases and V by 5 bases; bases with no gene match: 8. The sequenced material came from peripheral blood. V usage is TRBV7-2 and J usage is TRBJ2-7; 10 positions match TRBD2. The TCR comes from a man aged 40-55 years with acute or convalescent COVID-19. The DNA for the CDR3 is TGTGCCAGCAGCAGAGCGGGAGGGCCGGCATACGAGCAGTACTTC. Its protein is CASSRAGGPAYEQYF.